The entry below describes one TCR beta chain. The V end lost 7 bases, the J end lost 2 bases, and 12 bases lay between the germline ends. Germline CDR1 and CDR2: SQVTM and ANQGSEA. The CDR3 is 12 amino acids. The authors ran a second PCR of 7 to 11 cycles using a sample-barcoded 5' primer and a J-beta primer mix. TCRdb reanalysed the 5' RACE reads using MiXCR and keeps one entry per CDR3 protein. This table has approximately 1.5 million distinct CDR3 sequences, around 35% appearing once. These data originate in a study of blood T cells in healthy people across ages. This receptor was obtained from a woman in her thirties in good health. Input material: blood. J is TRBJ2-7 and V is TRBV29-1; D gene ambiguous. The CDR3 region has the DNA TGCAGCGCTTCGACAACCCCCTACGAGCAGTACTTC. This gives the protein CSASTTPYEQYF.